The present entry profiles one T cell receptor (beta chain) with its context. This entry is derived from a study of blood T cell repertoires in COVID-19. Study at large: T cells, B-cell-depleted T cells, or PBMCs supplied cDNA or gDNA.

Repertoires were generated with immunoSEQ multiplex PCR, while TCRdb's copy carries only in-frame clones and drops some. The sample holds a few hundred thousand clones; around 84% are singletons and the top ten take around 1.5%. CDR1 is MNHNY, CDR2 SVGAGI, per germline (reference sequence). This CDR3 contains 13 residues. V shed 6 bases and J shed 7 bases, with 13 bases lying between them. This chain connects TRBV6-6 to TRBJ1-5, with D maybe TRBD1 (6 bases). The sequence derives from a woman aged 40 to 50 who had recovered from COVID-19. Sequenced material: peripheral blood. The CDR3 loop is CASSRGAGQPQHF. The CDR3 DNA reads TGTGCCAGCAGCAGGGGCGCCGGGCAGCCCCAGCATTTT.